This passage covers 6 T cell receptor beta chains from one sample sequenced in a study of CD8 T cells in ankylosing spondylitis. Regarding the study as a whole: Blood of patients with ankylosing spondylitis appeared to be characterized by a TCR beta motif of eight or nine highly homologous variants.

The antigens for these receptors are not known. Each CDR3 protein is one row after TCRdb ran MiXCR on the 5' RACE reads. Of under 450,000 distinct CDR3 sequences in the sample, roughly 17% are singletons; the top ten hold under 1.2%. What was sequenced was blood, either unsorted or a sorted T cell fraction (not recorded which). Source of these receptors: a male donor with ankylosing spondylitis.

The CDR3: CSAPTLGTSRNNEQFF. CDR3 bases: TGCAGTGCCCCGACCCTCGGGACTAGCAGAAACAATGAGCAGTTCTTC. V usage is TRBV20-1 and J usage is TRBJ2-1, with 9 bases lining up with TRBD2. Germline V gene lookup returns CDR1 DFQATT and CDR2 SNEGSKA (reference sequence). This CDR3 region has 16 residues. V shed 6 bases and J 5 bases; nucleotides not matched to a gene: 14.

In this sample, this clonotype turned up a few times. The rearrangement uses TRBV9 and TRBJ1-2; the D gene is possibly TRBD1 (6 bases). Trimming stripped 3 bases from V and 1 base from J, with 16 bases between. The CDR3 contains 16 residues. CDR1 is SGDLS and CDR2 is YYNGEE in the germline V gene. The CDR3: CASSALRTANNYGYTF. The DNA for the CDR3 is TGTGCCAGCAGCGCTCTTCGGACAGCCAATAACTATGGCTACACCTTC.

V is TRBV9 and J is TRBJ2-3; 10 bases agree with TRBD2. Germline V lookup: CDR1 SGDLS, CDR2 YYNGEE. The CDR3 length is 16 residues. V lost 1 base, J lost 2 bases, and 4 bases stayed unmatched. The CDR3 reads CASSVWSGGATDTQYF. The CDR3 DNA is TGTGCCAGCAGCGTATGGAGCGGGGGGGCCACAGATACGCAGTATTTT.

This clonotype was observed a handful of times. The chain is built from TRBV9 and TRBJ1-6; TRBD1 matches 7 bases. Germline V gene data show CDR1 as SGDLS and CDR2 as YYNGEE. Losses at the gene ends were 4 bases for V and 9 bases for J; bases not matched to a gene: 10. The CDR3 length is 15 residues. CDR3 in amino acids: CASSPRGSGGSPLHF. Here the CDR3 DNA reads TGTGCCAGCAGCCCGAGGGGCTCAGGGGGTTCACCCCTCCACTTT.

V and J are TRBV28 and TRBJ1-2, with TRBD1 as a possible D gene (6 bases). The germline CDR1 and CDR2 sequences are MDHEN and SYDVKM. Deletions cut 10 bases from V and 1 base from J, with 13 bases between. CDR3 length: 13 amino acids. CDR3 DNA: TGTGCCACTGAAGACAGGAATAACTATGGCTACACCTTC. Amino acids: CATEDRNNYGYTF.

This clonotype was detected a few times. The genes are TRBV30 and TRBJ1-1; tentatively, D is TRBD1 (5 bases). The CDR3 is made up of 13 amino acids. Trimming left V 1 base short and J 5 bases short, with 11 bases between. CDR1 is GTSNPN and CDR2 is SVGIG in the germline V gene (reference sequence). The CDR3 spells CAWSEGRGTEAFF. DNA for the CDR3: TGTGCCTGGAGTGAGGGGCGCGGGACTGAAGCTTTCTTT.